The 27 T cell receptor beta chains presented below share a single source sample, sequenced in a study of CD8+CD57+ T cells in acquired aplastic anemia. Genomic DNA, the template, was used for profiling of the TCR beta VDJ and CDR3. Via MiXCR, TCRdb re-called the reads, giving one row per CDR3 protein. The table has some 210,000 distinct CDR3 sequences, 61% seen once. The sequencing input was sorted CD4+, CD8+, or CD8+CD57+ T cells (not recorded which) from PBMCs. The receptors here all came from a human donor in good health.

The chain couples TRBV20-1 to TRBJ2-7; 7 nucleotides match TRBD1. Unmatched junction bases numbered 0, after V lost 1 base and J lost 3 bases. The germline gives CDR1 DFQATT, CDR2 SNEGSKA (reference sequence). The length of the CDR3 is 12 residues. CDR3 amino acids: CSARAGGYEQYF. As DNA, the CDR3 is TGCAGTGCTAGAGCAGGGGGCTACGAGCAGTACTTC.

A remark on this clonotype: A much larger clone differs by one base, so this may be a read error. The V call is TRBV6-4, the J call TRBJ2-3; a weak D match, TRBD2 (7 bases). This CDR3 comprises 14 residues. Germline loops: CDR1 MRHNA, CDR2 SNTAGT. With 2 bases removed from V and 2 bases from J, the gap between germline ends came to 8 bases. The CDR3 bases are TGTGCCAGCAGTGACGGGGGGGCCACAGATACGCAGTATTTT. Translated: CASSDGGATDTQYF.

The genes are TRBV10-3 and TRBJ1-6; D ambiguous. Germline loops: CDR1 ENHRY, CDR2 SYGVKD. V lost 5 bases to trimming and J lost 0 bases, with 14 bases between them. The CDR3 runs to 17 residues. The CDR3 loop reads CAISFSSDHSYNSPLHF. CDR3 sequence (DNA): TGTGCCATCAGTTTTTCGTCGGATCACTCCTATAATTCACCCCTCCACTTT.

In the case of this clonotype: Germline and junction disagree at one end, which may indicate a read error. The chain links TRBV7-9 to TRBJ1-2; 12 bases fit TRBD1. CDR1 is SEHNR, CDR2 FQNEAQ, per germline (reference sequence). The CDR3 sequence is 15 residues long. CDR3 bases: TGTGCCAGCAGGGGGACAGGGGGCCGGTACTACGGCTACACCTTC. Translated: CASRGTGGRYYGYTF.

The chain employs TRBV6-2 or TRBV6-3 and TRBJ2-1, with TRBD2 identical over 12 bases. CDR3 length: 15 amino acids. Germline V lookup: CDR1 MNHEY, CDR2 SVGEGT. Trimming took 6 bases from V and 4 from J; bases not matched to a gene: 4. CDR3 sequence reads: CASRIGTSGYNEQFF. The CDR3, as DNA: TGTGCCAGCAGGATAGGGACTAGCGGGTACAATGAGCAGTTCTTC.

This clonotype appeared a few times. The chain carries TRBV7-3 and TRBJ1-2; 11 bases are shared with TRBD1. This CDR3 contains 14 residues. The V segment lost 5 bases and the J segment 7 bases; nucleotides outside the gene matches: 6. Germline CDR1 is SGHTA and CDR2 is FQGTGA. The DNA for the CDR3 is TGTGCCAGCAGCCCAGGACAGGGGGCAGCTGGCTACACCTTC. Encoded protein: CASSPGQGAAGYTF.

The V and J genes are TRBV10-3 and TRBJ2-7, with 7 positions matching TRBD2. From germline, CDR1 is ENHRY and CDR2 SYGVKD. CDR3 size: 14 residues. With 8 bases clipped from V and 2 bases from J, the junction kept 9 bases outside the gene matches. The DNA for the CDR3 is TGTGCCATCGGGGGGGGGGTCCGGGCCTACGAGCAGTACTTC. The encoded protein is CAIGGGVRAYEQYF.

The V call is TRBV9, the J call TRBJ2-3; perhaps TRBD2 as D (6 bases). Per the germline V gene, CDR1 is SGDLS and CDR2 is YYNGEE. Trimming took 3 bases from V and 8 from J, leaving 25 bases between them. CDR3 length: 17 residues. CDR3 protein: CASSGTWGLPRSGTQYF. The CDR3 coding sequence is TGTGCCAGCAGCGGGACCTGGGGACTCCCTCGTTCCGGTACGCAGTATTTT.

This clonotype appeared a single time. This chain links TRBV7-6 with TRBJ1-1; no reliable D call. This CDR3 has 13 amino acids. V lost 1 base to trimming and J lost 7 bases, with 10 bases between them. Germline values: CDR1 SGHVS, CDR2 FNYEAQ. CDR3 amino acids: CASSLGSGIEAFF. The CDR3 bases are TGTGCCAGCAGCTTAGGTTCGGGGATTGAAGCTTTCTTT.

This chain uses TRBV7-8 with TRBJ2-7; D ambiguous. Germline V gene lookup returns CDR1 SGHVS and CDR2 FQNEAQ. This CDR3 contains 12 residues. V lost 3 bases to trimming and J lost 2 bases, with 5 bases between them. In nucleotides, the CDR3 is TGTGCCAGCAGCTTTTTAACCTACGAGCAGTACTTC. Residues: CASSFLTYEQYF. The full variable domain, rest sourced from reference TRBV7-8 and TRBJ2-7, is GAGVSQSPRYKVAKRGQDVALRCDPISGHVSLFWYQQALGQGPEFLTYFQNEAQLDKSGLPSDRFFAERPEGSVSTLKIQRTQQEDSAVYLCASSFLTYEQYFGPGTRLTVT.

The rearrangement joins TRBV10-3 to TRBJ2-7; D may be TRBD1 or TRBD2 (5 bases each). The CDR3 sequence is 15 residues long. From germline, CDR1 is ENHRY and CDR2 SYGVKD. Deletions cut 5 bases from V and 6 bases from J, with 20 bases between. DNA of the CDR3: TGTGCCATCAGTCCCGGGACGTCCAACCTTGGCGAGCAGTACTTC. Amino acid sequence: CAISPGTSNLGEQYF.

About this clonotype: As the CDR3 is not closed by the conserved phenylalanine or tryptophan, this likely results from a read error. The DNA is left out, because the CDR3 cannot be placed on it with certainty; the CDR3 is given as TCRdb lists it. The chain links TRBV6-4 to TRBJ2-2; the DNA was not used to check the table's D call, TRBD1. Ends included, the CDR3 has 15 residues. The germline V gene has CDR1 MRHNA and CDR2 SNTAGT. The CDR3 protein is CASSPQGRNTGELFL.

This clonotype appeared many times. The V call is TRBV10-3, the J call TRBJ2-5, with TRBD1 identical over 7 bases. The trim removed 0 bases at V and 5 bases at J, leaving 6 bases unmatched. This CDR3 has 15 residues. Germline-derived CDR1 and CDR2 are ENHRY and SYGVKD. CDR3 loop: CAISESGTARETQYF. Here the CDR3 DNA reads TGTGCCATCAGTGAGTCAGGGACAGCACGGGAGACCCAGTACTTC.

This clonotype was counted once. This sequence joins TRBV19 and TRBJ2-7; 8 nucleotides match TRBD1. Germline assignment: CDR1 LNHDA and CDR2 SQIVND (reference sequence). This CDR3 comprises 15 residues. Trimming at V came to 4 bases and at J to 0 bases, leaving 5 bases not matched to a gene. Here the CDR3 DNA reads TGTGCCAGTAGTAACCGCACAGGGGGCTCCTACGAGCAGTACTTC. This sequence encodes CASSNRTGGSYEQYF.

This chain uses TRBV2 with TRBJ2-2; D might be TRBD1 or TRBD2, each matching 5 bases. The CDR3 spans 13 residues. Deletions cut 11 bases from V and 1 base from J, with 11 bases between. Per the germline V gene, CDR1 is SNHLY and CDR2 is FYNNEI. The CDR3 spells CALSGQNTGELFF. CDR3 nucleotides: TGTGCCCTCTCGGGGCAGAACACCGGGGAGCTGTTTTTT. The variable domain in full, completed from reference TRBV2 and TRBJ2-2, reads EPEVTQTPSHQVTQMGQEVILRCVPISNHLYFYWYRQILGQKVEFLVSFYNNEISEKSEIFDDQFSVERPDGSNFTLKIRSTKLEDSAMYFCALSGQNTGELFFGEGSRLTVL.

This clonotype was detected many times. J is TRBJ2-7 and V is TRBV2, with D unresolved. There are 11 residues in the CDR3. Trimming took 6 bases from V and 3 from J, leaving 6 bases between them. CDR1 SNHLY and CDR2 FYNNEI come from the germline V gene. This CDR3 reads CASSAGYEQYF. The CDR3 coding sequence is TGTGCCAGCAGCGCAGGCTACGAGCAGTACTTC.

This clonotype was counted many times. The chain couples TRBV12-5 to TRBJ2-1, with D possibly being TRBD2 (5 bases). Trimming cost V 0 bases and J 10 bases, with 10 bases left between them. Germline V lookup: CDR1 LGHNT, CDR2 FRNRAP. The CDR3 loop spans 13 amino acids. CDR3 nucleotides: TGTGCTAGTGGTTTGGTAGGACCGGGGGAGCAGTTCTTC. It is translated as CASGLVGPGEQFF.

This clonotype was recorded at least ten times. The V gene is TRBV5-6, the J gene TRBJ2-7; D possibly uses TRBD1 or TRBD2 (5 bases each). CDR1 is SGHDT and CDR2 is YYEEEE in the germline V gene. The CDR3 contains 13 residues. V lost 1 base, J lost 6 bases, and 11 bases lay in between. Here the CDR3 DNA reads TGTGCCAGCAGCTTGTGGGGCGGAGGCGAGCAGTACTTC. Its translation is CASSLWGGGEQYF.

V usage is TRBV2 and J usage is TRBJ1-1; D possibly corresponds to TRBD1 (6 bases). Germline CDR1 reads SNHLY; CDR2 reads FYNNEI. The V gene lost 5 bases and the J gene lost 7 bases, with 20 bases spanning the gap. This CDR3 is built from 15 residues. The CDR3 sequence is CASSFVLGGDNEAFF. Written as DNA, the CDR3 is TGTGCCAGCAGTTTCGTGTTAGGAGGGGACAATGAAGCTTTCTTT. The full variable domain, in which reference TRBV2 and TRBJ1-1 provide the parts outside the CDR3, is EPEVTQTPSHQVTQMGQEVILRCVPISNHLYFYWYRQILGQKVEFLVSFYNNEISEKSEIFDDQFSVERPDGSNFTLKIRSTKLEDSAMYFCASSFVLGGDNEAFFGQGTRLTVV.

This clonotype was detected many times. The V call is TRBV4-2, the J call TRBJ2-7; no firm D call. Looked up from germline, CDR1 is LGHNA and CDR2 is YNFKEQ. CDR3 size: 14 residues. V lost 4 bases, J lost 7 bases, and 17 bases lay in between. The CDR3: CASSRHDDPSEQYF. The CDR3 coding sequence is TGTGCCAGCAGCCGCCACGACGACCCTTCTGAGCAGTACTTC.

Comments on this clonotype: Germline is not matched at one junction end, which may reflect a read error. The V call is TRBV5-1, the J call TRBJ2-7, with 13 bases lining up with TRBD2. Per the germline V gene, CDR1 is SGHRS and CDR2 is YFSETQ. The CDR3 consists of 15 residues. The chain's CDR3 is CAGSPGLAGAYEQYF. CDR3 sequence (DNA): TGCGCCGGCAGCCCCGGACTAGCGGGAGCCTACGAGCAGTACTTC.

The chain joins TRBV20-1 to TRBJ1-1; no clear D. V shed 6 bases and J shed 0 bases, with 14 bases lying between them. The V gene's germline CDR1 is DFQATT and CDR2 SNEGSKA (reference sequence). The CDR3 covers 14 residues. The CDR3 DNA reads as TGCAGTGCCAATCCCCGGGTGGTGAACACTGAAGCTTTCTTT. Its translation is CSANPRVVNTEAFF.

There are many counts of this clonotype. The chain links TRBV6-5 to TRBJ2-3; the D is unclear. The V and J ends lost 10 bases and 0 bases respectively, with 14 bases between them. Germline CDR1 reads MNHEY; CDR2 reads SVGAGI. The CDR3 length is 14 residues. Here the CDR3 reads CATTRATSTDTQYF. Here the CDR3 DNA reads TGTGCCACCACACGCGCTACTAGCACAGATACGCAGTATTTT.

V is TRBV27 and J is TRBJ2-1, with D unresolved. CDR1 is MNHEY and CDR2 is SMNVEV in the germline V gene (reference sequence). Trimming took off 0 bases at V and 7 bases at J, with 4 bases between the two ends. This CDR3 is 12 amino acids long. DNA for the CDR3: TGTGCCAGCAGTTTATCTGATAATGAGCAGTTCTTC. Translated: CASSLSDNEQFF.

V gene TRBV24-1 combines with J gene TRBJ1-1; TRBD1 matches at 9 bases. The CDR3 extends over 15 amino acids. Losses at the gene ends were 10 bases for V and 2 bases for J; bases not matched to a gene: 10. CDR1 and CDR2 (germline): KGHDR, SFDVKD. CDR3 DNA: TGTGCCACAAGCTCCGGGACAGGGATTAACACTGAAGCTTTCTTT. This codes for CATSSGTGINTEAFF.

This chain uses TRBV7-3 with TRBJ1-1; D is uncertain. The CDR3 runs 16 residues. Germline values: CDR1 SGHTA, CDR2 FQGTGA. Between the trimmed V and J ends, which lost 2 bases and 1 base, there was a span of 14 bases. Here the CDR3 DNA reads TGTGCCAGCAGCTTAGTGCGGGCAGATGCGAACACTGAAGCTTTCTTT. Its translation is CASSLVRADANTEAFF.

The chain is built from TRBV7-2 and TRBJ2-3; TRBD2 is a possible D gene (5 bases). The CDR3 contains 14 residues. V was clipped by 1 base and J by 8 bases, with 13 bases between them. The germline gives CDR1 SGHTA, CDR2 FQGNSA. The CDR3 loop reads CASSLEIEGPTQYF. CDR3 coding DNA: TGTGCCAGCAGCTTAGAAATAGAGGGCCCTACGCAGTATTTT.